Presented here are 28 T cell receptor beta chains from one specimen sequenced in a study of blood T cell repertoires in COVID-19. Some clones are missing from TCRdb's copy, which holds only in-frame ones; the method was immunoSEQ multiplex PCR. Counted here are around 83,000 clones, approximately 86% occurring once; the ten biggest clones make up around 7.3%. The specimen was peripheral blood. The receptors were gathered from an elderly man with active or convalescent COVID-19.

The V call is TRBV19, the J call TRBJ1-3, with D possibly TRBD1 on 6 matching bases. CDR3 length: 14 residues. V shed 6 bases and J shed 2 bases, with 11 bases lying between them. CDR1 and CDR2 (germline): LNHDA, SQIVND (reference sequence). CDR3 nucleotide sequence: TGTGCCAGTAGCAAGACAGGCACTGGAAACACCATATATTTT. Its translation: CASSKTGTGNTIYF. The full variable domain, completed using reference TRBV19 and TRBJ1-3, is DGGITQSPKYLFRKEGQNVTLSCEQNLNHDAMYWYRQDPGQGLRLIYYSQIVNDFQKGDIAEGYSVSREKKESFPLTVTSAQKNPTAFYLCASSKTGTGNTIYFGEGSWLTVV.

The rearrangement links TRBV15 to TRBJ2-5; perhaps TRBD1 as D (6 bases). Germline CDR1 is LNHNV and CDR2 is YYDKDF (reference sequence). The germline V and J ends were trimmed by 1 base and 4 bases, with 10 bases remaining between them. The CDR3 is made up of 14 amino acids. CDR3 residues: CATSRAAGVETQYF. The CDR3 DNA is TGTGCCACCAGCAGAGCGGCAGGGGTAGAGACCCAGTACTTC.

This sequence joins TRBV28 and TRBJ1-5; D is undetermined. Per the germline V gene, CDR1 is MDHEN and CDR2 is SYDVKM. The CDR3 consists of 14 residues. V was trimmed by 3 bases and J by 15 bases, leaving 21 bases between them. This chain's CDR3 is CASSFRLGRGIGHF. The CDR3 region has the DNA TGTGCCAGCAGTTTTCGCTTAGGGAGAGGGATTGGGCATTTT.

This clone appeared a single time. V and J are TRBV11-3 and TRBJ2-1; 10 bases agree with TRBD2. Trimming took 1 base from V and 6 from J; bases not matched to a gene: 6. The CDR3 totals 16 residues. Germline V lookup: CDR1 SGHNT, CDR2 YENEEA. In DNA, the CDR3 is TGTGCCAGCAGCTTAGTAGCGGGAGGTTTGTTCAATGAGCAGTTCTTC. Translated: CASSLVAGGLFNEQFF. The full variable domain, completed using reference TRBV11-3 and TRBJ2-1, is EAGVVQSPRYKIIEKKQPVAFWCNPISGHNTLYWYLQNLGQGPELLIRYENEEAVDDSQLPKDRFSAERLKGVDSTLKIQPAELGDSAVYLCASSLVAGGLFNEQFFGPGTRLTVL.

The V gene is TRBV7-8, the J gene TRBJ1-5; D is unclear. The CDR3 length is 14 residues. Germline CDR1 reads SGHVS; CDR2 reads FQNEAQ. Trimming took off 5 bases at V and 4 bases at J, with 12 bases between the two ends. This CDR3 is CASSPSGTNQPQHF. The CDR3 DNA is TGTGCCAGCAGCCCCAGCGGAACTAATCAGCCCCAGCATTTT.

The V and J genes are TRBV7-2 and TRBJ2-5; 7 positions agree with TRBD2. V lost 7 bases to trimming and J lost 1 base; unmatched junction nucleotides: 9. This CDR3 comprises 15 residues. Germline V gene lookup returns CDR1 SGHTA and CDR2 FQGNSA. The CDR3 here is CASTWGAGPQETQYF. In DNA form, the CDR3 reads TGTGCCAGCACATGGGGAGCGGGGCCCCAAGAGACCCAGTACTTC. Together with reference TRBV7-2 and TRBJ2-5, the CDR3 gives the full variable domain: GAGVSQSPSNKVTEKGKDVELRCDPISGHTALYWYRQSLGQGLEFLIYFQGNSAPDKSGLPSDRFSAERTGGSVSTLTIQRTQQEDSAVYLCASTWGAGPQETQYFGPGTRLLVL.

The chain employs TRBV5-1 and TRBJ2-2; tentatively, D is TRBD2 (7 bases). The CDR3 has 14 residues. Trimming left V 6 bases short and J 4 bases short, with 13 bases between. Germline V lookup: CDR1 SGHRS, CDR2 YFSETQ. Written as DNA, the CDR3 is TGCGCCAGCAACCGGGGGGCGACCACCGGGGAGCTGTTTTTT. It is translated as CASNRGATTGELFF.

This rearrangement joins TRBV5-1 to TRBJ2-1; the match to TRBD1 covers 9 bases. J lost 3 bases, V lost 4 bases, and 5 bases had no gene match. The CDR3 consists of 15 residues. CDR1 and CDR2 from the germline V gene are SGHRS and YFSETQ. In nucleotides, the CDR3 is TGCGCCAGCAGCCTCGGACAGGGGTACTACAATGAGCAGTTCTTC. It codes for CASSLGQGYYNEQFF. Supplemented by reference TRBV5-1 and TRBJ2-1, the full variable domain reads KAGVTQTPRYLIKTRGQQVTLSCSPISGHRSVSWYQQTPGQGLQFLFEYFSETQRNKGNFPGRFSGRQFSNSRSEMNVSTLELGDSALYLCASSLGQGYYNEQFFGPGTRLTVL.

This clone showed up just a few times. The genes are TRBV18 and TRBJ1-4; TRBD1 is a possible D gene (6 bases). This CDR3 contains 14 residues. V was clipped by 5 bases and J by 1 base, with 8 bases between them. Looked up from germline, CDR1 is KGHSH and CDR2 is LQKENI. The CDR3 is CASSADRTNEKLFF. The CDR3 nucleotides are TGTGCCAGCTCAGCGGACAGAACTAATGAAAAACTGTTTTTT.

The J gene is TRBJ1-5, the V gene TRBV7-9; no clear D gene. The V and J ends lost 3 bases and 6 bases respectively, with 9 bases between them. Per germline, CDR1 SEHNR and CDR2 FQNEAQ (reference sequence). This CDR3 contains 13 residues. This CDR3 is CASSLGNAQPQHF. As DNA, the CDR3 is TGTGCCAGCAGCTTGGGCAACGCTCAGCCCCAGCATTTT.

The rearrangement uses TRBV30 and TRBJ2-5; tentative D call: TRBD2 (6 bases). This CDR3 contains 18 residues. With 2 bases removed from V and 2 bases from J, the gap between germline ends came to 24 bases. Looked up from germline, CDR1 is GTSNPN and CDR2 is SVGIG (reference sequence). Here the CDR3 reads CAWSPMGSGSGGQETQYF. As DNA, the CDR3 is TGTGCCTGGAGTCCAATGGGATCGGGATCCGGGGGACAAGAGACCCAGTACTTC.

This clone was observed a few times. The chain uses TRBV6-5 and TRBJ1-1; 9 bases fit TRBD1. The junction had 4 bases not matched to a gene; V was cut back by 6 bases and J by 5 bases. Germline V gene lookup returns CDR1 MNHEY and CDR2 SVGAGI. CDR3 length: 13 amino acids. In DNA, the CDR3 is TGTGCCAGCAGAGACAGGGGGACAACTGAAGCTTTCTTT. Translated: CASRDRGTTEAFF.

The chain employs TRBV11-3 and TRBJ2-3; TRBD1 aligns across 8 bases. Per the germline V gene, CDR1 is SGHNT and CDR2 is YENEEA. V dropped 5 bases and J dropped 0; count of bases not matched to a gene: 4. The CDR3 is 15 residues long. In DNA, the CDR3 is TGTGCCAGCAGCCCACGACAGGGGAGCACAGATACGCAGTATTTT. Translated: CASSPRQGSTDTQYF.

The table lists this clone with a count of one. The rearrangement joins TRBV15 to TRBJ2-7; D call uncertain. Trimming removed 0 bases from V and 1 base from J, with 10 bases in between. The CDR3 contains 15 residues. Germline CDR1 LNHNV, CDR2 YYDKDF (reference sequence). The CDR3 region has the DNA TGTGCCACCAGCAGAGATCGCAGGATATCCTACGAGCAGTACGTC. Its translation: CATSRDRRISYEQYV.

This chain's CDR3 is CASSQNRGQSGPNEQFF. The DNA of the CDR3 is TGTGCCAGCAGCCAAAACAGGGGACAGTCGGGGCCCAATGAGCAGTTCTTC. The V and J genes are TRBV3-1 (or the pseudogene TRBV3-2) and TRBJ2-1; 7 bases are shared with TRBD1. The ends lost 2 bases at V and 6 bases at J; junction bases unmatched: 13. Germline loops: CDR1 LGHDT, CDR2 YNNKEL (reference sequence). This CDR3 has 17 residues.

The V and J genes are TRBV30 and TRBJ2-2; maybe TRBD2 (5 bases). Germline V gives CDR1 GTSNPN, CDR2 SVGIG (reference sequence). The CDR3 has 14 residues. V was clipped by 1 base and J by 2 bases, with 8 bases between them. CDR3 loop: CAWSGGVNTGELFF. CDR3 coding DNA: TGTGCCTGGAGTGGGGGAGTAAACACCGGGGAGCTGTTTTTT. Full variable domain (missing parts from reference TRBV30 and TRBJ2-2): SQTIHQWPATLVQPVGSPLSLECTVEGTSNPNLYWYRQAAGRGLQLLFYSVGIGQISSEVPQNLSASRPQDRQFILSSKKLLLSDSGFYLCAWSGGVNTGELFFGEGSRLTVL.

V gene TRBV19 combines with J gene TRBJ2-5; 7 nucleotides align to TRBD2. The CDR3 consists of 15 residues. With 1 base clipped from V and 5 bases from J, the junction kept 7 bases outside the gene matches. The germline gives CDR1 LNHDA, CDR2 SQIVND (reference sequence). CDR3 in amino acids: CASSIGPGGGETQYF. CDR3 in DNA: TGTGCCAGTAGTATAGGTCCTGGGGGAGGGGAGACCCAGTACTTC.

J is TRBJ1-3 and V is TRBV19; no reliable D call. The V gene's germline CDR1 is LNHDA and CDR2 SQIVND (reference sequence). This CDR3 has 14 amino acids. The V and J ends lost 1 base and 1 base respectively, with 5 bases between them. CDR3 in DNA: TGTGCCAGTAGTATAGGAGGGTCTGGAAACACCATATATTTT. It specifies CASSIGGSGNTIYF.

CDR3: CASSFTGWTEAFF. The CDR3, as DNA: TGTGCCAGCAGTTTTACAGGGTGGACTGAAGCTTTCTTT. The chain links TRBV25-1 to TRBJ1-1; D perhaps matches TRBD1 (6 bases). The CDR3 is made up of 13 amino acids. The germline V gene encodes CDR1 MGHDK and CDR2 SYGVNS. The V gene lost 5 bases and the J gene lost 5 bases, with 12 bases spanning the gap.

The chain uses TRBV2 and TRBJ2-6, with 7 nucleotides matching TRBD1. Germline trimming cut 6 bases from V and 0 bases from J; bases unmatched to any gene: 8. CDR3 length equals 17 residues. Per the germline V gene, CDR1 is SNHLY and CDR2 is FYNNEI. Written as DNA, the CDR3 is TGTGCCAGCAGGCGAGACAGGGAGACCTCTGGGGCCAACGTCCTGACTTTC. Translated, it gives CASRRDRETSGANVLTF.

This clone has only a few counts. The chain is built from TRBV5-1 and TRBJ1-6, with unresolved D. The V gene lost 0 bases and the J gene lost 7 bases, with 11 bases spanning the gap. The CDR3 spans 15 residues. Germline V gene lookup returns CDR1 SGHRS and CDR2 YFSETQ. CDR3 nucleotide sequence: TGCGCCAGCAGCTTGGCATCGCTGGAGAATTCACCCCTCCACTTT. It encodes CASSLASLENSPLHF.

The rearrangement joins TRBV3-1 (or the pseudogene TRBV3-2) to TRBJ1-2; TRBD1 is a possible D gene (5 bases). The CDR3 length is 12 residues. Per germline, CDR1 LGHDT and CDR2 YNNKEL (reference sequence). Deletions cut 8 bases from V and 5 bases from J, with 12 bases between. In DNA, the CDR3 is TGTGCCAGCGGAAGGGGAGGATATGGCTACACCTTC. Encoded protein: CASGRGGYGYTF.

The chain couples TRBV3-1 (or the pseudogene TRBV3-2) to TRBJ2-4; 8 bases are shared with TRBD2. The CDR3 has 15 amino acids. From germline, CDR1 is LGHDT and CDR2 YNNKEL (reference sequence). V was pared by 1 base and J by 8 bases, with 7 bases of the junction left unmatched. This chain's CDR3 is CASSQALAGLHIQYF. CDR3 coding DNA: TGTGCCAGCAGCCAAGCCTTAGCGGGACTGCACATTCAGTACTTC.

The chain is built from TRBV7-9 and TRBJ2-1; no definite D call. The CDR3 sequence is 14 residues long. V lost 1 base, J lost 4 bases, and 8 bases lay in between. Germline V gives CDR1 SEHNR, CDR2 FQNEAQ (reference sequence). The CDR3 nucleotides are TGTGCCAGCAGCTTAGTTAGCACGTACAATGAGCAGTTCTTC. It codes for CASSLVSTYNEQFF.

In this sample, this clone turned up a few times. V is TRBV11-2 and J is TRBJ1-2; possible D gene TRBD1, 5 bases. CDR1 SGHAT and CDR2 FQNNGV come from the germline V gene. This CDR3 spans 17 amino acids. Deletions cut 5 bases from V and 0 bases from J, with 19 bases between. The CDR3 DNA is TGTGCCAGCAGCCAAGGACCTCAAACGACAGCTAACTATGGCTACACCTTC. Translated: CASSQGPQTTANYGYTF.

The J gene is TRBJ2-5, the V gene TRBV5-1, with D possibly matching TRBD1 (5 bases). Germline V gives CDR1 SGHRS, CDR2 YFSETQ. CDR3 length: 15 amino acids. Trimming took 0 bases from V and 0 from J, leaving 9 bases between them. The CDR3 region has the DNA TGCGCCAGCAGCTTGGTGGGGCAAAACCAAGAGACCCAGTACTTC. It encodes CASSLVGQNQETQYF.

V is TRBV7-9 and J is TRBJ1-2; 8 nucleotides match TRBD1. Germline V lookup: CDR1 SEHNR, CDR2 FQNEAQ (reference sequence). V gave up 5 bases and J gave up 8 bases; unmatched junction bases: 7. The CDR3 length is 13 residues. CDR3 in amino acids: CASSPRTGIGYTF. For the CDR3, the DNA is TGTGCCAGCAGCCCAAGGACAGGGATCGGCTACACCTTC.

The chain joins TRBV7-8 to TRBJ2-1; D is perhaps TRBD1 (6 bases). There are 18 residues in the CDR3. Deletions cut 4 bases from V and 3 bases from J, with 22 bases between. Germline CDR1 SGHVS, CDR2 FQNEAQ. CDR3 sequence: CASSSPSQGLGDYNEQFF. The CDR3, as DNA: TGTGCCAGCAGCTCTCCGTCACAGGGCCTGGGGGACTACAATGAGCAGTTCTTC.